Sequencing of this TCR beta chain was carried out in a study of cytomegalovirus exposure and HLA in healthy donors. Whole-study context: About 80 million unique TCRs, all from HLA-typed donors, were included in an early release of the data. Study conclusions and caveats: Cytomegalovirus-associated status was assigned to about 160 TCR beta chains. Common viral pathogens seemed to be connected with several of the most significant clusters, according to a later analysis.

This clone has just a few counts. Its specificity is unknown. The PCR was carried out with 60 Vbeta primers and 13 Jbeta primers. The method was immunoSEQ multiplex PCR; TCRdb's version includes in-frame clones alone and lacks a portion of them. The sample records 120,000 to 150,000 clones, approximately 80% being singletons. Germline CDR1 reads SSHAT; CDR2 reads FNYEAQ (reference sequence). This CDR3 is built from 13 residues. Trimming took off 4 bases at V and 2 bases at J, with 6 bases between the two ends. The chain carries TRBV7-7 and TRBJ2-1, with D possibly matching TRBD1 (6 bases). The sequence derives from a male donor in good health and CMV-seronegative. The sequenced sample consisted of PBMCs. The CDR3 spells CASSWDTYNEQFF. The CDR3 DNA sequence: TGTGCCAGCAGCTGGGACACCTACAATGAGCAGTTCTTC.